This T cell receptor (beta chain) was captured by sequencing in a study of yellow fever vaccine responses in identical twins. V gave up 6 bases and J gave up 5 bases, with 13 bases separating them. The V gene's germline CDR1 is MNHNS and CDR2 SASEGT. CDR3 size: 13 residues. Comment on this clonotype: Antigen unknown.

The study, taken as a whole, reports: Twins' vaccine T cell responses were reported to seem partly convergent and partly personalized.

A single record per CDR3 protein comes from TCRdb applying MiXCR to the RT-PCR reads. The sample has roughly 23,000 distinct CDR3 sequences, about three quarters seen once. The chain is built from TRBV6-1 and TRBJ1-1; D might be TRBD1 (6 bases). The origin of this receptor is a woman aged 18-35 years who received the yellow fever vaccine. The specimen comprised T cells from blood (PBMCs), unsorted or a sorted subset (not recorded which), sampled before or after yellow fever vaccination (not recorded which). This CDR3 reads CASRFRGSTEAFF. CDR3 bases: TGTGCCAGCAGGTTCAGGGGAAGTACTGAAGCTTTCTTT.